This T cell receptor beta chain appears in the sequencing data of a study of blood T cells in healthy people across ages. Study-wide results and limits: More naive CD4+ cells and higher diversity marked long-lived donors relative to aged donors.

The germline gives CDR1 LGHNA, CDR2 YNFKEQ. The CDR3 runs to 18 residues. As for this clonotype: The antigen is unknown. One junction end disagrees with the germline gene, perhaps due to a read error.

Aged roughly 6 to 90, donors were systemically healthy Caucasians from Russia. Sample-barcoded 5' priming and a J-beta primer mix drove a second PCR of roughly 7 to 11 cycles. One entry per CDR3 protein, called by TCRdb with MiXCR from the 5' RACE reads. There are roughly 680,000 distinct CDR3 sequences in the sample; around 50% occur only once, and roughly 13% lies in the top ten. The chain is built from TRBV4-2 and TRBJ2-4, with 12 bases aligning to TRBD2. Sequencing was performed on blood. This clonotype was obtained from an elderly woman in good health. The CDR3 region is CACSQNVGGLAGGLEQYF. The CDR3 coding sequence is TGTGCCTGCAGCCAAAACGTCGGCGGGCTAGCGGGGGGGCTAGAGCAGTACTTC.